This T cell receptor beta chain comes out of a study of T cells in Graves' hyperthyroidism and ophthalmopathy (dated by TCRdb to 2018 to 2020). Regarding the research as a whole: Peripheral blood samples were taken at initial diagnosis, before any treatment was given. To identify TCR V-J signatures that set the groups apart, the researchers used a discovery cohort of 90 to 100 patients, made up of around 42 with Graves' ophthalmopathy and some 60 with stable Graves' hyperthyroidism. Whether ophthalmopathy could be predicted prospectively was tested in an independent validation cohort made up of 18 to 20 hyperthyroidism patients plus 17 patients who later progressed to ophthalmopathy. The 75 to 100 discovery patients were divided at random into training and test sets in a 7:3 ratio. In addition, the study compared T-cell repertoires in thyroid tissue and in blood from a handful of Graves' hyperthyroidism patients. Following sampling, methimazole starting at 30 mg daily was given to hyperthyroidism patients, and high-dose intravenous methylprednisolone was given to ophthalmopathy patients. According to the paper, TCR Vbeta CDR3 sequencing was carried out on about 140 peripheral blood samples, which came from 40 to 45 ophthalmopathy, approximately 72 hyperthyroidism and about 17 progressor patients. Here is what the overall study found, with its caveats: No statistical method was used to fix the sample size in advance, and group allocation was not hidden from the investigators. Ophthalmopathy was separated from stable hyperthyroidism by a 13 V-J signature model, with just over 85% sensitivity and about 81% specificity obtained in cross-validation and 80%/75% obtained in testing. Most expanded thyroid clonotypes (frequency above 0.001) were also detected in blood, suggesting blood repertoires may reflect thyroid immune responses. In validation, the model predicted progression to ophthalmopathy a median of roughly 6.2 months before onset, with around 70% sensitivity and 72.22% specificity.

Concerning this clonotype: The antigen this receptor binds is unknown. Base qualities were left out, and no much larger clone turns up one base away.

Moderately to severely active disease, a Clinical Activity Score of at least 3, a NOSPECS grade of at least 4, and a duration under 3 months were present in ophthalmopathy patients. Patients with uncontrolled infections, other autoimmune diseases, pregnancy or lactation were excluded. Clinical symptoms, serum thyroxine and TRAb, thyroid ultrasound, and orbital computed tomography formed the basis for the diagnoses. Ficoll-Paque density gradient centrifugation was used to isolate PBMCs from under 11 ml of fresh peripheral blood. Total RNA was extracted using Trizol reagent, and RNA quality was assessed on an Agilent 2100 Bioanalyzer. The TCR beta CDR3 regions were amplified from RNA transcripts. The TCR CDR3 was subjected to a first round of RT-PCR using the HTBI primer set and the Qiagen OneStep RT-PCR kit. Libraries were constructed in a second round of multiplex PCR, after which size selection and purification were performed. Paired-end sequencing of the libraries was performed with 100 bp reads on an Illumina HiSeq2000. In the source study's methods: SOAPnuke was used to process the raw data, with reads discarded if the reads contained adapters or uncalled bases, had a mean Phred below 15, or lacked an exact constant-primer or identifier match. High-quality paired reads were merged with COPE v1.2.5, and unique nucleotide sequences were defined as clonotypes. MiTCR v1.1 was used to align clonotypes to the IMGT TRBV, TRBD and TRBJ reference segments. The analysis included only V-J combinations with a frequency above 0.0001, which together covered 99% to 99.2% of the repertoires. A TCS score was defined as the ratio between F50 (clonal expansion) and ExV (chaos), using BLOSUM62-based TCRdist between CDR3 peptides within each V-J. Welch's t-statistics and random forest reduced some 510 V-J features to 13, which were used in a naive Bayes classifier (R e1071). TCRdb trimmed the raw reads at Q25, called clones with MiXCR and kept productive beta chains. Each CDR3 protein appears once, grouped with its most common genes and DNA. For this entry, the V and J calls and clone size follow TCRdb and not the study's own pipeline. The sample yields about 640,000 distinct CDR3 sequences; more than 12% were counted once. The ten largest clonotypes hold approximately 12% of the sample.

In the germline V gene, CDR1 corresponds to MDHEN and CDR2 to SYDVKM. Trimming at the junction amounts to 5 bases on V and 2 bases on J, and the germline ends lie 10 bases apart. There are 13 amino acids in the CDR3, from cysteine to phenylalanine inclusive. The kept DNA is CDR3 alone, 39 bases in frame from the first base. Sequencing used blood. This clonotype originated in a woman between 50 and 59 years old with Graves' ophthalmopathy. The chain links TRBV28 with TRBJ2-7; the D gene is not confidently resolved. The bases read TGTGCCAGCAGTCCCTCCTTGACCTACGAGCAGTACTTC. Its protein is CASSPSLTYEQYF.